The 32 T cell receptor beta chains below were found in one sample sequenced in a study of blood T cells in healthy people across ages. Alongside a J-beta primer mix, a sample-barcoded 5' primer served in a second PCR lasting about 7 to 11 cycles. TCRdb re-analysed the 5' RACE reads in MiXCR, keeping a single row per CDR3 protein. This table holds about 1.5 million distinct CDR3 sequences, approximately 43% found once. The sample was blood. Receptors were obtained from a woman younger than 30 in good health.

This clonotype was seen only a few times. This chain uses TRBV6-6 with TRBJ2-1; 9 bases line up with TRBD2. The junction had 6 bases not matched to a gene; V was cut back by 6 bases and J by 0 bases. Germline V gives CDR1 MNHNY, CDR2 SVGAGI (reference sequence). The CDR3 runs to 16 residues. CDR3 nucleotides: TGTGCCAGCAGATCCCGACTAGCGGACTCCTACAATGAGCAGTTCTTC. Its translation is CASRSRLADSYNEQFF.

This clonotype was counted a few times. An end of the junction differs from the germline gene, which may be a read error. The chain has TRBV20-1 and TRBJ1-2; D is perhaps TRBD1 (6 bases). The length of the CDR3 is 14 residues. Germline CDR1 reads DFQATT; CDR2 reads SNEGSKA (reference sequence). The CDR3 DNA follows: TGCAGTGCTAGAGATAACAGGGCCAACTACGGCTACACCTTC. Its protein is CSARDNRANYGYTF.

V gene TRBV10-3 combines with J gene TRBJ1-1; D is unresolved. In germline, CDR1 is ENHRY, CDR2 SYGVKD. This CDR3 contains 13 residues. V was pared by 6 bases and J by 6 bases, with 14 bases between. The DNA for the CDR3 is TGTGCCATCAGAGATCCGGGGATTTCTGAAGCTTTCTTT. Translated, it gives CAIRDPGISEAFF.

The CDR3 sequence: CASSLQLARTSGGKNEQFF. Here the CDR3 DNA reads TGTGCCAGCAGCTTACAGCTTGCCCGAACTAGCGGGGGGAAGAATGAGCAGTTCTTC. V and J are TRBV7-8 and TRBJ2-1; 12 bases map to TRBD2. The CDR3 spans 19 residues. V shed 2 bases and J 7 bases; nucleotides not matched to a gene: 15. Per germline, CDR1 SGHVS and CDR2 FQNEAQ.

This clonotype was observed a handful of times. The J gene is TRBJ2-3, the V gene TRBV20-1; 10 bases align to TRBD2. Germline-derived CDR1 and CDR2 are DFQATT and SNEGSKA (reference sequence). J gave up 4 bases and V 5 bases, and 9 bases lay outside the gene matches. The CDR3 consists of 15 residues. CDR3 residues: CSAGDDGLAADTQYF. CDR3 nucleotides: TGCAGTGCTGGGGACGACGGACTAGCGGCAGATACGCAGTATTTT.

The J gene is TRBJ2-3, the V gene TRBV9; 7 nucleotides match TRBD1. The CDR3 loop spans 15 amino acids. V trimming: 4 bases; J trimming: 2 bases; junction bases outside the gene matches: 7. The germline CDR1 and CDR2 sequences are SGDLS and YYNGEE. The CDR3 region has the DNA TGTGCCAGCAGCACAGGGGTTTCTAACACAGATACGCAGTATTTT. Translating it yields CASSTGVSNTDTQYF. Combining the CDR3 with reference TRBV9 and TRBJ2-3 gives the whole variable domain DSGVTQTPKHLITATGQRVTLRCSPRSGDLSVYWYQQSLDQGLQFLIQYYNGEERAKGNILERFSAQQFPDLHSELNLSSLELGDSALYFCASSTGVSNTDTQYFGPGTRLTVL.

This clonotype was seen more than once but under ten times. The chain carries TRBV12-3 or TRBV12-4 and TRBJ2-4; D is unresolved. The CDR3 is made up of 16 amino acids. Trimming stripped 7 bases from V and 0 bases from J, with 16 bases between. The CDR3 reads CASTVGWLGAKNIQYF. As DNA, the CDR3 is TGTGCCAGCACCGTGGGCTGGCTGGGAGCCAAAAACATTCAGTACTTC.

The chain's CDR3 is CASSPLDGHTEAFF. The CDR3 bases are TGTGCCAGCAGTCCCCTGGACGGCCACACTGAAGCTTTCTTT. This chain joins TRBV27 and TRBJ1-1; no firm D call. Trimming cost V 5 bases and J 3 bases, with 13 bases left between them. The CDR3 consists of 14 residues. Germline V gene data show CDR1 as MNHEY and CDR2 as SMNVEV (reference sequence).

The CDR3 coding sequence is TGCAGTGCTAAGGGACTGCCGTATGGCACAGATACGCAGTATTTT. Translating gives CSAKGLPYGTDTQYF. V is TRBV20-1 and J is TRBJ2-3, with D possibly being TRBD2 (6 bases). Germline CDR1 is DFQATT and CDR2 is SNEGSKA (reference sequence). The CDR3 is made up of 15 amino acids. V lost 4 bases and J 1 base, leaving 15 bases between the germline ends.

The CDR3 DNA is TGTGCCAGCACGGACCCCCCCAATCAGCCCCAGCATTTT. This encodes CASTDPPNQPQHF. The chain joins TRBV6-6 to TRBJ1-5; the D is unclear. CDR1 is MNHNY, CDR2 SVGAGI, per germline (reference sequence). V was cut by 7 bases and J by 3 bases, with 10 bases left in between. CDR3 length equals 13 residues.

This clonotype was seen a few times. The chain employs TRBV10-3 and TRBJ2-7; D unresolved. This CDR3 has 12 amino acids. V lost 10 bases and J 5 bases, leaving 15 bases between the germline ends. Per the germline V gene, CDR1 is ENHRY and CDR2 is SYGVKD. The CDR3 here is CATQPPGNEQYF. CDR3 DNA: TGTGCCACACAGCCTCCGGGCAACGAGCAGTACTTC.

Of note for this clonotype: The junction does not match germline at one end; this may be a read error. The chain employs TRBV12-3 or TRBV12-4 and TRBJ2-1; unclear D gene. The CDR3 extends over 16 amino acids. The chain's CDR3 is CASRKGVVPSYNEQFF. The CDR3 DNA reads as TGTGCCAGCAGAAAGGGTGTGGTCCCCTCCTATAATGAGCAGTTCTTC.

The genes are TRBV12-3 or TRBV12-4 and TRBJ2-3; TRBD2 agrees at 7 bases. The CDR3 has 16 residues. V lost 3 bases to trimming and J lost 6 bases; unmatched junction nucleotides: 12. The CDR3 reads CASSFVAGWEGDTQYF. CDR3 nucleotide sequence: TGTGCCAGCAGTTTTGTCGCAGGGTGGGAGGGGGATACGCAGTATTTT.

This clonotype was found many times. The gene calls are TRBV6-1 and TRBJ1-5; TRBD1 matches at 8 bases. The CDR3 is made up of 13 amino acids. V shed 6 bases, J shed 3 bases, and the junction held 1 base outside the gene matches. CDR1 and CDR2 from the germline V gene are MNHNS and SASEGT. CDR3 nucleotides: TGTGCCAGCAGGGGACAGGCCAATCAGCCCCAGCATTTT. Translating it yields CASRGQANQPQHF.

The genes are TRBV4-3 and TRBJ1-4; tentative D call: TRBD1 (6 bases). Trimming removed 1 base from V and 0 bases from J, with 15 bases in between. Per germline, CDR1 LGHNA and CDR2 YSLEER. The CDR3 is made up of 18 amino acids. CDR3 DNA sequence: TGCGCCAGCAGCCAAGCCCAGGGGTATTGGACAACTAATGAAAAACTGTTTTTT. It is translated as CASSQAQGYWTTNEKLFF.

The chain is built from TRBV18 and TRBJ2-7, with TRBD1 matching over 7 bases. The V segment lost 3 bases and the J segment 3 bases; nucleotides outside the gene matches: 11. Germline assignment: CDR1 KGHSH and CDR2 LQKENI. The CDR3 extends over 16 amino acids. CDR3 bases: TGTGCCAGCTCACCGGGACAGAGCCTAGGGTTCTACGAGCAGTACTTC. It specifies CASSPGQSLGFYEQYF. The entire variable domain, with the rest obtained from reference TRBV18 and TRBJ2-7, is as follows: NAGVMQNPRHLVRRRGQEARLRCSPMKGHSHVYWYRQLPEEGLKFMVYLQKENIIDESGMPKERFSAEFPKEGPSILRIQQVVRGDSAAYFCASSPGQSLGFYEQYFGPGTRLTVT.

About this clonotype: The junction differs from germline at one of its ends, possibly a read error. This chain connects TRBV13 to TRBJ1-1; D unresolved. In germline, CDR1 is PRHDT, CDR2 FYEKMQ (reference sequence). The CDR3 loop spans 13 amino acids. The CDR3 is CASSLESNAEAFF. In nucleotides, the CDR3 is TGTGCCAGCAGCTTAGAATCGAACGCTGAAGCTTTCTTT.

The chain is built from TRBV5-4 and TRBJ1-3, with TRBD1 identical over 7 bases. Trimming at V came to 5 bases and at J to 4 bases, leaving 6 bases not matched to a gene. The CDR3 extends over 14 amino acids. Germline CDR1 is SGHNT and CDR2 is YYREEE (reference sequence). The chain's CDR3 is CASRRQGTGNTIYF. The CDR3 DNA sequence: TGTGCCAGCAGACGACAGGGTACGGGAAACACCATATATTTT.

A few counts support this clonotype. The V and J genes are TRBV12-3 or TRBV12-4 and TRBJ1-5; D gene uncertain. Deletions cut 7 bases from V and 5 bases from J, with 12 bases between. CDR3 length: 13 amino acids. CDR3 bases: TGTGCCAGCAACTTAAGTGGGGATCAGCCCCAGCATTTT. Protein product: CASNLSGDQPQHF.

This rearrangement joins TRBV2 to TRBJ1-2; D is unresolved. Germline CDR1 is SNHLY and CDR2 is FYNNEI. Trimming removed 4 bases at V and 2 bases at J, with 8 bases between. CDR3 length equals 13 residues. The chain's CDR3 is CASSGVQNYGYTF. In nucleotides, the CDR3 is TGTGCCAGCAGTGGTGTCCAAAACTATGGCTACACCTTC. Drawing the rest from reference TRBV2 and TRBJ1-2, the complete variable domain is EPEVTQTPSHQVTQMGQEVILRCVPISNHLYFYWYRQILGQKVEFLVSFYNNEISEKSEIFDDQFSVERPDGSNFTLKIRSTKLEDSAMYFCASSGVQNYGYTFGSGTRLTVV.

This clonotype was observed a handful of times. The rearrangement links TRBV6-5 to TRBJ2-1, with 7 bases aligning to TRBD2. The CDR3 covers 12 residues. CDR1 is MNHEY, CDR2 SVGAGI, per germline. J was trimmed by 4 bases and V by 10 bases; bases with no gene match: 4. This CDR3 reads CAIGEGYNEQFF. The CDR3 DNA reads TGTGCCATAGGGGAGGGTTACAATGAGCAGTTCTTC.

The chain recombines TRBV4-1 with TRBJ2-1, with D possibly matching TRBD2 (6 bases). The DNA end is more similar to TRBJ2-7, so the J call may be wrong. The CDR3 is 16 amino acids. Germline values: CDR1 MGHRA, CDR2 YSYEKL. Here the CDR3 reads CASSQDGAGLGNEQYF. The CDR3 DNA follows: TGCGCCAGCAGCCAAGACGGGGCGGGGCTAGGTAATGAGCAGTACTTC.

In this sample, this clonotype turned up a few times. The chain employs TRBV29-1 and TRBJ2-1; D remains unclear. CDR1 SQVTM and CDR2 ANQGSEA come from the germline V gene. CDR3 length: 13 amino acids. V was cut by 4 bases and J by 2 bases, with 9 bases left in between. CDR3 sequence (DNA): TGCAGCGTTGGGGCTGACACCTACAATGAGCAGTTCTTC. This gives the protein CSVGADTYNEQFF.

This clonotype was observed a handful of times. The CDR3 coding sequence is TGTGCCAGCAGCGTCAGGGGTACGGCGAGCTCCTACAATGAGCAGTTCTTC. Encoded protein: CASSVRGTASSYNEQFF. The V gene is TRBV9, the J gene TRBJ2-1, with D perhaps matching TRBD1 (6 bases). This CDR3 is built from 17 residues. From germline, CDR1 is SGDLS and CDR2 YYNGEE. V was shortened by 2 bases and J by 0 bases, with 15 bases between the two germline ends.

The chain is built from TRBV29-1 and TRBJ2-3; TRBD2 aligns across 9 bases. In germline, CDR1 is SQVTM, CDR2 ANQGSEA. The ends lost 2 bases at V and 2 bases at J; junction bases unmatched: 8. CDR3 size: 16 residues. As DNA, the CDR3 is TGCAGCGTTGAAATGTCGTTAGCGGGAGTCACAGATACGCAGTATTTT. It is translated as CSVEMSLAGVTDTQYF.

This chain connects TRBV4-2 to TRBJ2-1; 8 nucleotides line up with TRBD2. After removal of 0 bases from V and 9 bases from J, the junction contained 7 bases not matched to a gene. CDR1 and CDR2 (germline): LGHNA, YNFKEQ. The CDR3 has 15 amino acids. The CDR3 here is CASSQDWGLVSEQFF. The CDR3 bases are TGTGCCAGCAGCCAAGATTGGGGACTAGTTAGTGAGCAGTTCTTC.

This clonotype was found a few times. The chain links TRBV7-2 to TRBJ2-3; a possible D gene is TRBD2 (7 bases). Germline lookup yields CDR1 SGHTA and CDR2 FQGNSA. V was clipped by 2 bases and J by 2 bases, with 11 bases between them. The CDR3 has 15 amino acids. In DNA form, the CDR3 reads TGTGCCAGCAGCTTAAGGCGGGGGCACACAGATACGCAGTATTTT. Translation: CASSLRRGHTDTQYF.

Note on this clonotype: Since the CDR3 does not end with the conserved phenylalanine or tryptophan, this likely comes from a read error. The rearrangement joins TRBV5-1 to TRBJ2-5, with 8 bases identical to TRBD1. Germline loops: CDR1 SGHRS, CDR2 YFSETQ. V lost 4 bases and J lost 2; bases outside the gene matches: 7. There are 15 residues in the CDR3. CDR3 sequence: CASSIDRGWQETQYI. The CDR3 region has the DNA TGCGCCAGCAGCATTGACAGGGGTTGGCAAGAGACCCAGTACATC.

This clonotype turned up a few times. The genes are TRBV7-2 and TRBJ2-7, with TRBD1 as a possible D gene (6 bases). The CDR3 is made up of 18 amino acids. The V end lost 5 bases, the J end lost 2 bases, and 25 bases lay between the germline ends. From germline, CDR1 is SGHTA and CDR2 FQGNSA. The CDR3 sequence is CASSPLLFRGRVTYEQYF. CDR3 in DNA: TGTGCCAGCAGCCCCTTGCTTTTCAGGGGAAGGGTTACCTACGAGCAGTACTTC.

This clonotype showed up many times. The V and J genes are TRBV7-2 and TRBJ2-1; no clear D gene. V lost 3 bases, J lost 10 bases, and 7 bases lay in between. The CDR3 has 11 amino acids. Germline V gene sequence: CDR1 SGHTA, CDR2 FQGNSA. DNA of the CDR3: TGTGCCAGCAGCTTGTACGGGGAGCAGTTCTTC. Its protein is CASSLYGEQFF.

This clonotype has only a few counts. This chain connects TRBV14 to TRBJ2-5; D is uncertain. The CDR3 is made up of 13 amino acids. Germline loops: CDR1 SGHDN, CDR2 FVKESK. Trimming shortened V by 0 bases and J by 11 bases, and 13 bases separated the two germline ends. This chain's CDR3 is CASSQDRRLQQYF. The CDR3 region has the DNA TGTGCCAGCAGCCAAGATAGGCGTCTACAGCAGTACTTC.

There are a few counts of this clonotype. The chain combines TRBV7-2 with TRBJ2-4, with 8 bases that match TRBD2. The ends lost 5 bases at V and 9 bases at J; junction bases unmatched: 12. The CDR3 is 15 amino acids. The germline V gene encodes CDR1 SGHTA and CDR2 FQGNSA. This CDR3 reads CASSPHDGGGVIQYF. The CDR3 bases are TGTGCCAGCAGCCCCCACGACGGGGGGGGAGTCATTCAGTACTTC.